This TCR beta chain was sequenced in a study of naive and memory T cell subsets (dated by TCRdb to about 2017). About the study as a whole: The study applied an open-source, UMI-based TCR alpha and beta sequencing pipeline to sorted naive and memory peripheral blood T cell subsets. RNA was DNase-treated and reverse transcribed with TCR constant-region primers, mostly using SuperScript III. Complete agreement was observed between the functional CMV T cell responses and the IgG serology results. The investigation overall reported the following: Single alpha or beta chain sequences, rather than paired alpha/beta receptors, were used to define clonotypes. RNA-based TCR counts may be influenced by expression changes linked to T cell activation and differentiation. The repertoire findings for the naive and memory subsets could not be validated against a ground truth, as none was available. Once error correction was done, more than 90% of naive TCR sequences showed up just once, which made the naive abundance distributions much steeper than those of the memory subsets. A few larger clonotypes were present in naive repertoires, particularly the CD8 repertoires, and these clonotypes were possibly memory cells re-expressing CD45RA. In both CD4 and CD8 cells, going from naive through CM, EM and EMRA, the Gini index went up while Shannon and inverse Simpson diversity went down. TCR abundance followed a power law with an exponent that was different for naive and memory subsets but consistent across the three individuals.

Libraries were made using UMI-ligation and nested PCR. An equimolar mix of two oligonucleotides covering both TRBC1 and TRBC2 was used as the beta constant-region primer. Four rounds of PCR were used to amplify ligated cDNA, with nested alpha and beta constant-region primers being used together with the SP2 primer. A single-stranded oligonucleotide containing the SP2 primer and a 12-nucleotide UMI was joined to the 3' end of the cDNA by T4 RNA ligase 1. The ligation reaction was kept at 16 degrees C for roughly 19-24 hours. To avoid over-amplification, PCR2 was usually performed as a SYBR Green qPCR and halted once a predetermined threshold was reached. Every purification after the first one was done using Agencourt AMPure XP magnetic beads. Libraries were quantified by Qubit and checked on a TapeStation, where a main peak was expected near 650 bp. Sequencing of the pooled libraries was done on an Illumina MiSeq using v2 2x251 paired-end kits, which typically yielded roughly 0.9-2.2 million reads per sample. Each sample library was pooled at roughly 4 nM, and roughly 4.5-8% PhiX was included to improve cluster recognition. The original methods were these. V and J genes were assigned to Demultiplexor-processed FASTQ reads by Decombinator through tag matching, with a single base-pair mismatch being allowed. Collapsinator relied on UMIs to fix sequencing errors as well as frequency errors caused by PCR heterogeneity. CDR3Translator translated TCRs and extracted CDR3s from the conserved cysteine to the FGXG phenylalanine, flagging non-productive sequences. Gini, Shannon entropy and inverse Simpson indices were calculated on repertoires that had been subsampled to equal numbers of UMI-defined TCRs. Clonotype abundance distributions were fitted to a power law by maximum likelihood within the linear range. For one naive CD8 sample, the pipeline and MIGEC produced similar UMI counts, unique TCR numbers and clonal distributions. In one analysis, naive TCRs that were also found in any memory subset of the same donor were excluded from the naive repertoire. A set of 7,322 CMV-associated CDR3 sequences, compiled from VDJdb and a published dataset, was used to search the repertoires. Through fastp at Q25 and MiXCR, TCRdb rebuilt clones from the public reads, retaining in-frame beta chains. Rows merge per CDR3 protein into single entries with the most common DNA and genes. The V and J calls were not made by the authors but by TCRdb's processing. The sample yields 150,000 or so distinct CDR3 sequences; roughly 23% were counted once. Around 0.097% of the sample is taken by the ten largest.

TCR alpha and beta chain libraries were amplified separately from the second PCR step onward. The CMV status of each donor was determined by measuring IFNgamma production from CD4+ T cells after fresh PBMCs had been stimulated overnight with CMV viral lysate. CD4 T cells were positively selected with Miltenyi beads, followed by positive selection of CD8 T cells from the CD4-negative fraction. Cells were stained for CD3, CD4, CD8, CD45RA, CD27 and a live/dead dye and were sorted on a BD Aria II into four subsets based on CD45RA and CD27. Blood was obtained from three healthy volunteers, and the blood from each volunteer was fractionated into CD4 and CD8 T cells and subsequently into four differentiation subsets. Roughly 120 ml of peripheral blood was collected from each donor, and PBMC were isolated by Ficoll-Paque PLUS density-gradient centrifugation. Sorted cells were lysed in RLT buffer, after which RNA was extracted using a Qiagen RNeasy kit and stored at -80 degrees C.

With regard to this clonotype: Its antigen is not yet known. Base-call qualities are not available, and no considerably larger clone is one nucleotide away.

The germline V gene encodes CDR1 SGHTA and CDR2 FQGNSA. The CDR3, cysteine through phenylalanine, is 14 amino acids long. Of all the DNA, just the CDR3 is kept, 42 bases in frame from base 1. A distance of 9 bases separates the germline ends of V and J, which lose 5 bases and 0 bases respectively. This receptor was identified in a human donor in good health. The chain is encoded by TRBV7-2 joined to TRBJ2-3; perhaps TRBD2 is the D gene, with 5 bases matching. Sequencing was performed on naive CD4+ T cells from blood. This specimen's cell subset or site label, interpreted: naive T cells, CD45RA high CD27+. The DNA sequence is TGTGCCAGCAGCCCTTGGACTAGCACAGATACGCAGTATTTT. Translated, this gives CASSPWTSTDTQYF. With all but the CDR3 taken from the reference TRBV7-2 and TRBJ2-3 genes, the full variable domain is: GAGVSQSPSNKVTEKGKDVELRCDPISGHTALYWYRQSLGQGLEFLIYFQGNSAPDKSGLPSDRFSAERTGGSVSTLTIQRTQQEDSAVYLCASSPWTSTDTQYFGPGTRLTVL.